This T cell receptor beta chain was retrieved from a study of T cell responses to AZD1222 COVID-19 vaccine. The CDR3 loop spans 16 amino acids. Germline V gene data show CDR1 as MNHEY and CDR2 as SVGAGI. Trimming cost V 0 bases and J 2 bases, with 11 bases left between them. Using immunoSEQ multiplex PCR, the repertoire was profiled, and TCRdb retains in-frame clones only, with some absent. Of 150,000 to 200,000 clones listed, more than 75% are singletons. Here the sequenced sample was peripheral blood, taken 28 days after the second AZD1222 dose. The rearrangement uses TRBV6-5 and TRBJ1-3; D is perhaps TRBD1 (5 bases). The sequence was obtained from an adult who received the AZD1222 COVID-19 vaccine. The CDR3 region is CASSYSTGGTGNTIYF. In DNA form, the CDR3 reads TGTGCCAGCAGTTACTCTACAGGAGGAACTGGAAACACCATATATTTT.